The 19 T cell receptor beta chains listed next were all sequenced from one sample in a study of T cell responses to AZD1222 COVID-19 vaccine. The repertoire was sequenced with immunoSEQ multiplex PCR; TCRdb's copy has only in-frame clones and lacks some. The data contain fewer than 90,000 clones, 75% to 90% of them singletons. The source material was peripheral blood, sampled 28 days after the second AZD1222 dose. The source of these receptors is an adult who received the AZD1222 COVID-19 vaccine.

The chain employs TRBV4-1 and TRBJ1-5; D unresolved. Germline V gene sequence: CDR1 MGHRA, CDR2 YSYEKL. This CDR3 has 15 amino acids. Trimming cost V 7 bases and J 2 bases, with 15 bases left between them. CDR3 in amino acids: CASTEWPRGNQPQHF. CDR3 sequence (DNA): TGCGCCAGCACCGAGTGGCCGCGAGGCAATCAGCCCCAGCATTTT.

The rearrangement links TRBV2 to TRBJ1-5, with D tentatively TRBD1 (5 bases). The ends were cut back, 1 base at V and 6 bases at J, with 13 bases in the middle. Germline V CDR1 and CDR2: SNHLY, FYNNEI. The CDR3 spans 15 residues. As DNA, the CDR3 is TGTGCCAGCAGTGAAGAGGGGCTCATAAGTCAGCCCCAGCATTTT. Translated, it gives CASSEEGLISQPQHF.

The chain is built from TRBV28 and TRBJ1-2; unclear D gene. Germline values: CDR1 MDHEN, CDR2 SYDVKM. There are 13 residues in the CDR3. Trimming pared 4 bases from V and 8 bases from J, leaving 14 bases between. The CDR3 protein is CASSSPLGSGYTF. CDR3 DNA: TGTGCCAGCAGTTCGCCATTGGGGTCAGGCTACACCTTC.

The chain recombines TRBV30 with TRBJ2-1, with TRBD2 matching 12 bases. From germline, CDR1 is GTSNPN and CDR2 SVGIG (reference sequence). There are 15 residues in the CDR3. The trim removed 3 bases at V and 3 bases at J, leaving 3 bases unmatched. The CDR3 region has the DNA TGTGCCTGGAGGACTAGCGGGGGACGCTACAATGAGCAGTTCTTC. Its translation: CAWRTSGGRYNEQFF.

The genes are TRBV12-5 and TRBJ1-2; TRBD1 aligns across 9 bases. This CDR3 is 13 amino acids long. CDR1 LGHNT and CDR2 FRNRAP come from the germline V gene. The trim removed 7 bases at V and 6 bases at J, leaving 6 bases unmatched. The CDR3 DNA reads TGTGCTAGTGACCATACAGGGGGCGATGGCTACACCTTC. This gives the protein CASDHTGGDGYTF. Variable domain in full (rest from reference TRBV12-5 and TRBJ1-2): DARVTQTPRHKVTEMGQEVTMRCQPILGHNTVFWYRQTMMQGLELLAYFRNRAPLDDSGMPKDRFSAEMPDATLATLKIQPSEPRDSAVYFCASDHTGGDGYTFGSGTRLTVV.

This chain uses TRBV27 with TRBJ2-3; perhaps D is TRBD1 or TRBD2 (5 bases each). The germline gives CDR1 MNHEY, CDR2 SMNVEV (reference sequence). The CDR3 extends over 15 amino acids. V was trimmed by 5 bases and J by 6 bases, leaving 18 bases between them. The CDR3 region has the DNA TGTGCCAGCAGTCCCCCCGGGGCTTTAGCGGATACGCAGTATTTT. Its translation: CASSPPGALADTQYF.

This chain connects TRBV5-1 to TRBJ1-1; 8 nucleotides agree with TRBD1. The CDR3 extends over 16 amino acids. CDR1 and CDR2 from the germline V gene are SGHRS and YFSETQ. Trimming removed 2 bases from V and 5 bases from J; junction bases left unmatched: 11. CDR3 DNA sequence: TGCGCCAGCAGCTTTACCCCGACAGGGGAGGGGACTGAAGCTTTCTTT. Its protein product is CASSFTPTGEGTEAFF.

The rearrangement joins TRBV30 to TRBJ1-5, with TRBD1 as a possible D gene (5 bases). The germline V gene has CDR1 GTSNPN and CDR2 SVGIG (reference sequence). V lost 0 bases to trimming and J lost 5 bases, with 14 bases between them. This CDR3 is built from 15 residues. The CDR3 sequence: CAWSVEAGRDQPQHF. CDR3 sequence (DNA): TGTGCCTGGAGTGTAGAGGCAGGGCGTGATCAGCCCCAGCATTTT.

The CDR3 coding sequence is TGTGCCAGCAGCCAAGGTAAATGGACGGGGCCCACTGCCTACGAGCAGTACTTC. Its protein is CASSQGKWTGPTAYEQYF. The V and J genes are TRBV14 and TRBJ2-7, with D possibly being TRBD1 or TRBD2 (5 bases each). Germline CDR1 reads SGHDN; CDR2 reads FVKESK. The CDR3 spans 18 residues. V dropped 1 base and J dropped 2 bases, with 21 bases sitting between them.

The chain couples TRBV18 to TRBJ1-1; D remains unclear. This CDR3 has 17 residues. Trimming stripped 0 bases from V and 0 bases from J, with 14 bases between. From germline, CDR1 is KGHSH and CDR2 LQKENI. The CDR3 region is CASSPPFVSDMNTEAFF. DNA of the CDR3: TGTGCCAGCTCACCACCGTTTGTATCGGATATGAACACTGAAGCTTTCTTT.

The chain employs TRBV14 and TRBJ1-1; D call uncertain. Looked up from germline, CDR1 is SGHDN and CDR2 is FVKESK. This CDR3 is built from 15 residues. Trimming pared 5 bases from V and 1 base from J, leaving 14 bases between. Here the CDR3 reads CASSFLGSGNTEAFF. CDR3 DNA: TGTGCCAGCAGCTTTTTAGGGTCTGGGAACACTGAAGCTTTCTTT.

V and J are TRBV28 and TRBJ2-7, with 8 positions matching TRBD1. Germline CDR1 reads MDHEN; CDR2 reads SYDVKM. CDR3 length equals 15 residues. With 5 bases clipped from V and 3 bases from J, the junction kept 9 bases outside the gene matches. CDR3 bases: TGTGCCAGCAGTACTTCCGGGACAGGAATCTACGAGCAGTACTTC. Its translation is CASSTSGTGIYEQYF.

V is TRBV6-5 and J is TRBJ1-1; the match to TRBD1 covers 7 bases. The CDR3 is made up of 14 amino acids. The germline V gene encodes CDR1 MNHEY and CDR2 SVGAGI. The V segment lost 5 bases and the J segment 4 bases; nucleotides outside the gene matches: 7. Here the CDR3 DNA reads TGTGCCAGCAGTACAACAGGGGCTGGCACTGAAGCTTTCTTT. Protein sequence: CASSTTGAGTEAFF.

This sequence joins TRBV5-1 and TRBJ2-2, with D unclear. Germline CDR1 is SGHRS and CDR2 is YFSETQ. The CDR3 loop spans 15 amino acids. V was shortened by 0 bases and J by 0 bases, with 6 bases between the two germline ends. Here the CDR3 reads CASSLGHANTGELFF. The CDR3 nucleotides are TGCGCCAGCAGCTTGGGTCACGCGAACACCGGGGAGCTGTTTTTT. Variable domain in full (rest from reference TRBV5-1 and TRBJ2-2): KAGVTQTPRYLIKTRGQQVTLSCSPISGHRSVSWYQQTPGQGLQFLFEYFSETQRNKGNFPGRFSGRQFSNSRSEMNVSTLELGDSALYLCASSLGHANTGELFFGEGSRLTVL.

J is TRBJ2-3 and V is TRBV5-1; D is ambiguous. This CDR3 has 15 amino acids. V dropped 0 bases and J dropped 6 bases, with 14 bases sitting between them. In germline, CDR1 is SGHRS, CDR2 YFSETQ. The CDR3 loop reads CASSLAGVKTDTQYF. In DNA, the CDR3 is TGCGCCAGCAGCTTGGCCGGAGTAAAGACTGATACGCAGTATTTT.

The chain uses TRBV12-3 or TRBV12-4 and TRBJ1-5; no clear D. The V gene lost 2 bases and the J gene lost 4 bases, with 3 bases spanning the gap. This CDR3 comprises 12 residues. CDR3 sequence: CASSLRNQPQHF. DNA of the CDR3: TGTGCCAGCAGTTTAAGGAATCAGCCCCAGCATTTT.

This chain uses TRBV4-1 with TRBJ2-1, with D unresolved. Per germline, CDR1 MGHRA and CDR2 YSYEKL. The length of the CDR3 is 14 residues. Trimming took 0 bases from V and 7 from J, leaving 10 bases between them. CDR3 DNA: TGCGCCAGCAGCCAAGATTTCCGAGATAATGAGCAGTTCTTC. The encoded protein is CASSQDFRDNEQFF.

In this sample, this clone turned up once. This chain uses TRBV7-9 with TRBJ1-1; D perhaps matches TRBD1 (6 bases). V lost 5 bases to trimming and J lost 8 bases, with 12 bases between them. Per germline, CDR1 SEHNR and CDR2 FQNEAQ (reference sequence). The CDR3 covers 12 residues. CDR3 coding DNA: TGTGCCAGCAGCCTAAGGACAGTAGAAGCTTTCTTT. It is translated as CASSLRTVEAFF.

The rearrangement joins TRBV3-1 (or the pseudogene TRBV3-2) to TRBJ1-2, with D uncertain. Germline V gene lookup returns CDR1 LGHDT and CDR2 YNNKEL (reference sequence). The CDR3 consists of 15 residues. Deletions cut 1 base from V and 1 base from J, with 10 bases between. CDR3 sequence: CASSQVGQFNYGYTF. The CDR3 nucleotides are TGTGCCAGCAGCCAAGTAGGGCAGTTTAACTATGGCTACACCTTC.